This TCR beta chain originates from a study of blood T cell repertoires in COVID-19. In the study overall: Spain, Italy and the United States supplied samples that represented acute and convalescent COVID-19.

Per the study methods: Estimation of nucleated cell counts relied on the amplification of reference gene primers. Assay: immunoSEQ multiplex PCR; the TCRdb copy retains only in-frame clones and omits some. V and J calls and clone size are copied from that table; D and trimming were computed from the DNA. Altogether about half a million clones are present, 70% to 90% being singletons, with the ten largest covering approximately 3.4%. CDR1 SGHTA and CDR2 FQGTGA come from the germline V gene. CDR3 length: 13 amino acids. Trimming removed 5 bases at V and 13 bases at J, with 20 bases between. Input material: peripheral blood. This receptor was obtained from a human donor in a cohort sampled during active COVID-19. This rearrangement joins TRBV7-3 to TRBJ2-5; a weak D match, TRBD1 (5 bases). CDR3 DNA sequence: TGTGCCAGCAGCCTGTCCCCAGACAGCATATGGTACTTC. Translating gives CASSLSPDSIWYF.